A single sample is the source of the 22 T cell receptor beta chains below, sequenced in a study of cytomegalovirus exposure and HLA in healthy donors. Use of 60 Vbeta and 13 Jbeta primers characterized the PCR. Only in-frame clones appear in the TCRdb table, and some are missing; sequencing was by immunoSEQ multiplex PCR. Of over 100,000 clones detected, about 61% appear once; the ten largest clones hold under 2.5%. Sequences were obtained from PBMCs. These receptors all stem from a woman in her thirties or forties in good health and CMV-seronegative.

V and J are TRBV5-5 and TRBJ1-5; maybe TRBD1 (5 bases). CDR1 is SGHKS, CDR2 YYEKEE, per germline (reference sequence). The CDR3 is made up of 17 amino acids. The V gene lost 7 bases and the J gene lost 3 bases, with 23 bases spanning the gap. DNA of the CDR3: TGTGCCAGCTCGGTCAATTCGGGAGGGGCCTTCAATCAGCCCCAGCATTTT. Its protein product is CASSVNSGGAFNQPQHF.

The J gene is TRBJ2-3, the V gene TRBV28, with a possible D match to TRBD2 (7 bases). The CDR3 is 14 residues long. V lost 7 bases and J lost 5, with 16 bases in between. Per the germline V gene, CDR1 is MDHEN and CDR2 is SYDVKM. The CDR3 loop is CASKEGGAKDTQYF. CDR3 DNA sequence: TGTGCCAGCAAGGAGGGGGGGGCAAAAGATACGCAGTATTTT.

Here the CDR3 DNA reads TGCGCCAGCAGCTTGTCGGCCGGGACTAGCGGGGGGGCGAGCAATACGCAGTATTTT. Protein: CASSLSAGTSGGASNTQYF. The V gene is TRBV5-1, the J gene TRBJ2-3; 16 nucleotides align to TRBD2. Per germline, CDR1 SGHRS and CDR2 YFSETQ. The CDR3 is made up of 19 amino acids. J gave up 7 bases and V 1 base, and 12 bases lay outside the gene matches. Supplemented by reference TRBV5-1 and TRBJ2-3, the full variable domain reads KAGVTQTPRYLIKTRGQQVTLSCSPISGHRSVSWYQQTPGQGLQFLFEYFSETQRNKGNFPGRFSGRQFSNSRSEMNVSTLELGDSALYLCASSLSAGTSGGASNTQYFGPGTRLTVL.

The gene calls are TRBV19 and TRBJ2-3; 9 bases agree with TRBD2. CDR1 is LNHDA and CDR2 is SQIVND in the germline V gene (reference sequence). CDR3 length: 15 residues. V lost 3 bases, J lost 2 bases, and 3 bases stayed unmatched. The CDR3 region has the DNA TGTGCCAGTAGTATCCTAGCGGGGTACACAGATACGCAGTATTTT. Translated: CASSILAGYTDTQYF.

This clone occurred a few times. The J gene is TRBJ2-2, the V gene TRBV18, with 9 nucleotides matching TRBD1. The ends lost 5 bases at V and 6 bases at J; junction bases unmatched: 7. CDR1 and CDR2 (germline): KGHSH, LQKENI. This CDR3 is built from 15 residues. The CDR3 region is CASSTRTGAPGELFF. CDR3 DNA: TGTGCCAGCTCAACACGGACAGGGGCGCCCGGGGAGCTGTTTTTT.

The rearrangement uses TRBV5-1 and TRBJ2-1; a possible D gene is TRBD2 (7 bases). Germline CDR1 and CDR2: SGHRS and YFSETQ. The CDR3 has 18 residues. Between the trimmed V and J ends, which lost 0 bases and 7 bases, there was a span of 23 bases. CDR3 in DNA: TGCGCCAGCAGCTTGGCCCCCCTCGGACGGGGGGCCGGAAATGAGCAGTTCTTC. Encoded protein: CASSLAPLGRGAGNEQFF. Full variable domain (missing parts from reference TRBV5-1 and TRBJ2-1): KAGVTQTPRYLIKTRGQQVTLSCSPISGHRSVSWYQQTPGQGLQFLFEYFSETQRNKGNFPGRFSGRQFSNSRSEMNVSTLELGDSALYLCASSLAPLGRGAGNEQFFGPGTRLTVL.

This chain joins TRBV5-1 and TRBJ2-3; 13 nucleotides agree with TRBD2. The germline gives CDR1 SGHRS, CDR2 YFSETQ. The CDR3 has 15 amino acids. V lost 5 bases to trimming and J lost 4 bases; unmatched junction nucleotides: 4. This CDR3 is CASRTGTSGADTQYF. For the CDR3, the DNA is TGCGCCAGCAGAACCGGGACTAGCGGGGCAGATACGCAGTATTTT.

This clone was observed once. The chain links TRBV23-1 to TRBJ2-7, with D maybe TRBD1 (6 bases). TRBV23-1 is designated an ORF whose function remains uncertain. V lost 11 bases to trimming and J lost 3 bases, with 14 bases between them. The CDR3 is 12 amino acids. The CDR3 loop reads CADATGLYEQYF. In nucleotides, the CDR3 is TGCGCCGATGCTACAGGGCTCTACGAGCAGTACTTC.

The chain recombines TRBV6-6 with TRBJ2-7; possible D gene TRBD2, 6 bases. V was cut by 2 bases and J by 0 bases, with 14 bases left in between. Germline V CDR1 and CDR2: MNHNY, SVGAGI (reference sequence). The CDR3 is 16 amino acids. In DNA form, the CDR3 reads TGTGCCAGCAGTTACCACTGGTCCGGGGGCTCCTACGAGCAGTACTTC. Its protein product is CASSYHWSGGSYEQYF.

The genes are TRBV2 and TRBJ1-5; 8 nucleotides line up with TRBD1. The CDR3 extends over 14 amino acids. CDR1 is SNHLY and CDR2 is FYNNEI in the germline V gene. The trim removed 6 bases at V and 4 bases at J, leaving 5 bases unmatched. In DNA form, the CDR3 reads TGTGCCAGCAGGAAGGACAGGGTAAATCAGCCCCAGCATTTT. Residues: CASRKDRVNQPQHF. Full variable domain (remainder filled in from reference TRBV2 and TRBJ1-5): EPEVTQTPSHQVTQMGQEVILRCVPISNHLYFYWYRQILGQKVEFLVSFYNNEISEKSEIFDDQFSVERPDGSNFTLKIRSTKLEDSAMYFCASRKDRVNQPQHFGDGTRLSIL.

This clone has just a few counts. The gene calls are TRBV30 and TRBJ2-1; 12 positions agree with TRBD1. The germline V gene has CDR1 GTSNPN and CDR2 SVGIG (reference sequence). This CDR3 spans 15 amino acids. With V trimmed by 8 bases and J by 3 bases, 8 bases remained unmatched. The CDR3 sequence: CATNGTGGNYNEQFF. Written as DNA, the CDR3 is TGTGCCACAAACGGGACAGGGGGCAACTACAATGAGCAGTTCTTC.

The rearrangement uses TRBV27 and TRBJ1-1; no clear D. The V and J ends lost 6 bases and 5 bases respectively, with 10 bases between them. This CDR3 has 12 amino acids. Per the germline V gene, CDR1 is MNHEY and CDR2 is SMNVEV (reference sequence). Here the CDR3 reads CASSRGGTEAFF. The CDR3 DNA is TGTGCCAGCAGCAGAGGCGGAACTGAAGCTTTCTTT.

The J gene is TRBJ2-7, the V gene TRBV5-1; 7 nucleotides match TRBD1. Germline CDR1 and CDR2: SGHRS and YFSETQ. CDR3 length equals 15 residues. Unmatched junction bases numbered 6, after V lost 3 bases and J lost 0 bases. The CDR3: CASSSGRTGSYEQYF. DNA for the CDR3: TGCGCCAGCAGCTCGGGACGGACAGGCTCCTACGAGCAGTACTTC. Looking up the rest from reference TRBV5-1 and TRBJ2-7 gives the full variable domain: KAGVTQTPRYLIKTRGQQVTLSCSPISGHRSVSWYQQTPGQGLQFLFEYFSETQRNKGNFPGRFSGRQFSNSRSEMNVSTLELGDSALYLCASSSGRTGSYEQYFGPGTRLTVT.

The CDR3 coding sequence is TGCGCCAGCACTACCCTTGGAGGGGGGGCATACAATGAGCAGTTCTTC. It specifies CASTTLGGGAYNEQFF. V gene TRBV5-1 combines with J gene TRBJ2-1; possibly TRBD2 for D (7 bases). Deletions cut 6 bases from V and 4 bases from J, with 20 bases between. This CDR3 has 16 amino acids. The germline CDR1 and CDR2 sequences are SGHRS and YFSETQ.

The CDR3 DNA reads TGTGCCAGCAGTCAAACCGGGACATCCCGGGGGACCCAGTACTTC. The encoded protein is CASSQTGTSRGTQYF. The rearrangement uses TRBV7-9 and TRBJ2-5; D is perhaps TRBD1 (6 bases). Looked up from germline, CDR1 is SEHNR and CDR2 is FQNEAQ (reference sequence). The CDR3 loop spans 15 amino acids. Trimming removed 6 bases from V and 7 bases from J, with 21 bases in between.

In its sample, this clone was seen a few times. V and J are TRBV2 and TRBJ2-2; unclear D gene. The CDR3 is 13 residues long. Trimming removed 7 bases from V and 4 bases from J, with 10 bases in between. Germline V gives CDR1 SNHLY, CDR2 FYNNEI. The CDR3 protein is CASKSESTGELFF. DNA for the CDR3: TGTGCCAGCAAAAGCGAGAGCACCGGGGAGCTGTTTTTT.

The gene calls are TRBV2 and TRBJ1-6; no definite D call. Germline V gene sequence: CDR1 SNHLY, CDR2 FYNNEI. The CDR3 consists of 13 residues. V lost 7 bases and J 0 bases, leaving 4 bases between the germline ends. CDR3 sequence (DNA): TGTGCCAGCATCAGCTCCTATAATTCACCCCTCCACTTT. This codes for CASISSYNSPLHF.

This sequence joins TRBV11-2 and TRBJ2-5, with 7 nucleotides matching TRBD2. This CDR3 region has 15 residues. Losses at the gene ends were 5 bases for V and 3 bases for J; bases not matched to a gene: 9. CDR1 is SGHAT and CDR2 is FQNNGV in the germline V gene. The CDR3 bases are TGTGCCAGCAGCAAAACCGGGACTATGAAAGAGACCCAGTACTTC. Its translation is CASSKTGTMKETQYF.

The V call is TRBV11-2, the J call TRBJ1-2; maybe TRBD1 (6 bases). The CDR3 has 16 residues. Looked up from germline, CDR1 is SGHAT and CDR2 is FQNNGV. The V end was cut by 4 bases, the J end by 1 base, with 16 bases between. CDR3 DNA: TGTGCCAGCAGCTCTCCGGGACAAGGAGTTAACTATGGCTACACCTTC. Protein product: CASSSPGQGVNYGYTF. Combining the CDR3 with reference TRBV11-2 and TRBJ1-2 gives the whole variable domain EAGVAQSPRYKIIEKRQSVAFWCNPISGHATLYWYQQILGQGPKLLIQFQNNGVVDDSQLPKDRFSAERLKGVDSTLKIQPAKLEDSAVYLCASSSPGQGVNYGYTFGSGTRLTVV.

The rearrangement links TRBV28 to TRBJ2-7; D perhaps matches TRBD2 (5 bases). The CDR3 covers 15 residues. The germline V gene encodes CDR1 MDHEN and CDR2 SYDVKM. Trimming shortened V by 3 bases and J by 4 bases, and 16 bases separated the two germline ends. The CDR3 DNA reads TGTGCCAGCAGTTTGAGGGCCGACTATCGATACGAGCAGTACTTC. It codes for CASSLRADYRYEQYF.

In nucleotides, the CDR3 is TGTGCCATCGACAGGGCGAGCTCCTACGAGCAGTACTTC. This encodes CAIDRASSYEQYF. The rearrangement links TRBV6-1 to TRBJ2-7; TRBD1 matches 7 bases. The CDR3 is made up of 13 amino acids. Looked up from germline, CDR1 is MNHNS and CDR2 is SASEGT. Germline trimming cut 10 bases from V and 0 bases from J; bases unmatched to any gene: 6.

On this clone itself: Relative to the germline gene, one junction end is altered; a read error may explain this. V usage is TRBV7-9 and J usage is TRBJ1-1; D may be TRBD1 (5 bases). The CDR3 totals 12 residues. Germline CDR1 and CDR2: SEHNR and FQNEAQ (reference sequence). The CDR3 loop is CSSSLGGIEAFF. For the CDR3, the DNA is TGTTCCAGCAGCCTCGGGGGGATTGAAGCTTTCTTT.